The 26 T cell receptor beta chains listed next were all sequenced from one sample in a study of T cell changes during pregnancy in multiple sclerosis (dated by TCRdb to about 2019). Libraries were made using the immunoSEQ multiplex PCR assay. The table was pulled from immuneACCESS by TCRdb, which kept in-frame rearrangements only. Such tables lose some clones; where checked, under half of the loss comes from unresolved V genes, and the rest has no known cause. This sample holds 70,000 to 95,000 clones; roughly 93% were observed only once. Roughly 2.5% of the sample rests with the top ten. Specimen: peripheral blood, collected in the second trimester of pregnancy. The source is a female donor with multiple sclerosis, enrolled in a pregnancy study.

The chain combines TRBV6-5 with TRBJ2-7; TRBD2 aligns across 9 bases. Germline V CDR1 and CDR2: MNHEY, SVGAGI. The CDR3 loop spans 16 amino acids. With 0 bases clipped from V and 4 bases from J, the junction kept 7 bases outside the gene matches. In DNA form, the CDR3 reads TGTGCCAGCAGTTACTCGACCGCGGGGGGGTTGTACGAGCAGTACTTC. It is translated as CASSYSTAGGLYEQYF.

CDR3 bases: TGTGCCAGCAGCGTAGCTGTGAACACCGGGGAGCTGTTTTTT. It is translated as CASSVAVNTGELFF. This chain joins TRBV9 and TRBJ2-2, with D unresolved. This CDR3 contains 14 residues. Looked up from germline, CDR1 is SGDLS and CDR2 is YYNGEE. Trimming pared 0 bases from V and 1 base from J, leaving 4 bases between.

V usage is TRBV6-5 and J usage is TRBJ1-1; D is perhaps TRBD1 (5 bases). V gave up 0 bases and J gave up 1 base, with 9 bases separating them. The CDR3 extends over 15 amino acids. From germline, CDR1 is MNHEY and CDR2 SVGAGI. In DNA, the CDR3 is TGTGCCAGCAGTTACTCGTTCCAGGGGAACACTGAAGCTTTCTTT. Translated: CASSYSFQGNTEAFF.

The J gene is TRBJ1-1, the V gene TRBV7-3, with TRBD1 as a possible D gene (5 bases). Trimming left V 3 bases short and J 8 bases short, with 13 bases between. Per the germline V gene, CDR1 is SGHTA and CDR2 is FQGTGA. The CDR3 spans 13 residues. The CDR3 spells CASSLGPGGEAFF. The CDR3 region has the DNA TGTGCCAGCAGCTTGGGACCCGGGGGGGAAGCTTTCTTT.

This chain links TRBV6-6 with TRBJ1-4; D is possibly TRBD1 (5 bases). The germline gives CDR1 MNHNY, CDR2 SVGAGI (reference sequence). This CDR3 contains 15 residues. The V and J ends lost 6 bases and 3 bases respectively, with 14 bases between them. The CDR3 bases are TGTGCCAGCAGACCCCAGGGTAGGGCTAATGAAAAACTGTTTTTT. This translates into CASRPQGRANEKLFF.

This chain uses TRBV29-1 with TRBJ2-1, with D unclear. Germline V CDR1 and CDR2: SQVTM, ANQGSEA. The ends were cut back, 2 bases at V and 5 bases at J, with 13 bases in the middle. The CDR3 loop spans 14 amino acids. For the CDR3, the DNA is TGCAGCGTTGAAAAGCTAGTAAGGAACAATGAGCAGTTCTTC. It specifies CSVEKLVRNNEQFF.

The chain is built from TRBV6-6 and TRBJ2-1; 7 bases map to TRBD2. This CDR3 is 13 amino acids long. Germline values: CDR1 MNHNY, CDR2 SVGAGI (reference sequence). V lost 7 bases and J lost 3; bases outside the gene matches: 3. The CDR3 sequence: CASTWTSYNEQFF. The CDR3, as DNA: TGTGCCAGCACCTGGACTAGCTACAATGAGCAGTTCTTC.

The J gene is TRBJ2-3, the V gene TRBV6-4; TRBD2 agrees at 10 bases. This CDR3 has 16 residues. From germline, CDR1 is MRHNA and CDR2 SNTAGT. Losses at the gene ends were 2 bases for V and 0 bases for J; bases not matched to a gene: 2. CDR3: CASSDEAGGSTDTQYF. DNA of the CDR3: TGTGCCAGCAGTGACGAAGCGGGGGGGAGCACAGATACGCAGTATTTT.

The chain's CDR3 is CASSLGRGSSTDTQYF. The DNA for the CDR3 is TGTGCCAGCAGCCTAGGACGGGGGTCTAGCACAGATACGCAGTATTTT. The chain couples TRBV7-9 to TRBJ2-3; TRBD2 might be the D (6 bases). From germline, CDR1 is SEHNR and CDR2 FQNEAQ (reference sequence). Between the trimmed V and J ends, which lost 5 bases and 0 bases, there was a span of 15 bases. The CDR3 runs to 16 residues.

The chain joins TRBV9 to TRBJ1-6; D ambiguous. Trimming took 4 bases from V and 13 from J, leaving 21 bases between them. Germline V gene sequence: CDR1 SGDLS, CDR2 YYNGEE. The CDR3 sequence is 15 residues long. CDR3 sequence reads: CASSIGEQPELPLHF. The DNA of the CDR3 is TGTGCCAGCAGCATAGGAGAACAGCCAGAATTGCCCCTCCACTTT.

This rearrangement joins TRBV13 to TRBJ1-2; 8 nucleotides agree with TRBD1. Germline-derived CDR1 and CDR2 are PRHDT and FYEKMQ (reference sequence). With 4 bases clipped from V and 7 bases from J, the junction kept 11 bases outside the gene matches. The CDR3 totals 15 residues. CDR3 sequence (DNA): TGTGCCAGCAGCTCAACCCCGGGACAGGTTCTTGGCTACACCTTC. Translating gives CASSSTPGQVLGYTF.

The chain carries TRBV19 and TRBJ1-2; 11 bases line up with TRBD1. The V gene end was trimmed by 10 bases and the J gene end by 2 bases; junction bases not matched to a gene: 15. Germline V gives CDR1 LNHDA, CDR2 SQIVND (reference sequence). CDR3 length: 17 residues. In nucleotides, the CDR3 is TGTGCCACCTCACTCCGGTCCCGGGACAGGGGGAACTATGGCTACACCTTC. Translating gives CATSLRSRDRGNYGYTF.

In DNA, the CDR3 is TGCGCCAGCAGCGGGGGACAGGGAGGCTCTGGAAACACCATATATTTT. The encoded protein is CASSGGQGGSGNTIYF. V and J are TRBV5-1 and TRBJ1-3; 9 bases map to TRBD1. J lost 0 bases, V lost 4 bases, and 5 bases had no gene match. Germline CDR1 and CDR2: SGHRS and YFSETQ. The CDR3 is made up of 16 amino acids. The full variable domain, rest sourced from reference TRBV5-1 and TRBJ1-3, is KAGVTQTPRYLIKTRGQQVTLSCSPISGHRSVSWYQQTPGQGLQFLFEYFSETQRNKGNFPGRFSGRQFSNSRSEMNVSTLELGDSALYLCASSGGQGGSGNTIYFGEGSWLTVV.

The V gene is TRBV5-1, the J gene TRBJ2-5; TRBD2 matches at 13 bases. CDR3 size: 16 residues. Per the germline V gene, CDR1 is SGHRS and CDR2 is YFSETQ. The V segment lost 4 bases and the J segment 4 bases; nucleotides outside the gene matches: 7. The CDR3 spells CASSVGLAGRVETQYF. CDR3 coding DNA: TGCGCCAGCAGCGTGGGACTAGCGGGAAGAGTAGAGACCCAGTACTTC.

This chain links TRBV15 with TRBJ1-2; no firm D call. Germline V gene sequence: CDR1 LNHNV, CDR2 YYDKDF (reference sequence). The length of the CDR3 is 12 residues. V lost 5 bases and J 2 bases, leaving 6 bases between the germline ends. CDR3 in amino acids: CATSSGNYGYTF. CDR3 DNA: TGTGCCACCAGCTCGGGGAACTATGGCTACACCTTC.

The chain employs TRBV29-1 and TRBJ2-7; the D gene is possibly TRBD2 (5 bases). V was trimmed by 7 bases and J by 1 base, leaving 14 bases between them. Looked up from germline, CDR1 is SQVTM and CDR2 is ANQGSEA. This CDR3 contains 13 residues. CDR3 DNA: TGCAGCGCCGTGGGAGTTAGTTCCTACGAGCAGTACTTC. The encoded protein is CSAVGVSSYEQYF.

The chain links TRBV11-2 to TRBJ2-5; weak D call: TRBD2 (6 bases). CDR1 SGHAT and CDR2 FQNNGV come from the germline V gene. V was clipped by 5 bases and J by 3 bases, with 10 bases between them. This CDR3 spans 13 amino acids. CDR3 in DNA: TGTGCCAGCAGCCGACCTAGCGAAGAGACCCAGTACTTC. It is translated as CASSRPSEETQYF. Full variable domain (rest looked up from reference TRBV11-2 and TRBJ2-5): EAGVAQSPRYKIIEKRQSVAFWCNPISGHATLYWYQQILGQGPKLLIQFQNNGVVDDSQLPKDRFSAERLKGVDSTLKIQPAKLEDSAVYLCASSRPSEETQYFGPGTRLLVL.

This chain links TRBV6-1 with TRBJ2-7, with 8 bases aligning to TRBD1. V dropped 2 bases and J dropped 7; count of bases not matched to a gene: 13. The CDR3 totals 16 residues. CDR1 is MNHNS and CDR2 is SASEGT in the germline V gene. The CDR3 spells CASSELGTGPLGEQYF. The CDR3 DNA is TGTGCCAGCAGTGAATTGGGGACAGGTCCTTTGGGGGAGCAGTACTTC.

The rearrangement joins TRBV6-4 to TRBJ2-1; 10 bases are shared with TRBD2. The J segment lost 1 base and the V segment lost 0 bases, leaving 3 bases of the junction unmatched. The V gene's germline CDR1 is MRHNA and CDR2 SNTAGT. The CDR3 consists of 17 residues. This CDR3 reads CASSDSKRGGSYNEQFF. The CDR3 DNA reads TGTGCCAGCAGTGACTCAAAGCGGGGGGGATCCTACAATGAGCAGTTCTTC.

This sequence joins TRBV7-9 and TRBJ1-1; no reliable D call. The V gene lost 5 bases and the J gene lost 8 bases, with 12 bases spanning the gap. In germline, CDR1 is SEHNR, CDR2 FQNEAQ (reference sequence). The CDR3 totals 12 residues. The CDR3 DNA follows: TGTGCCAGCAGCCCCGAGCCTCTCGAAGCTTTCTTT. Encoded protein: CASSPEPLEAFF.

This clone was observed a single time. The V and J genes are TRBV9 and TRBJ2-5; D possibly corresponds to TRBD2 (5 bases). V dropped 0 bases and J dropped 5 bases, with 14 bases sitting between them. The germline V gene encodes CDR1 SGDLS and CDR2 YYNGEE. The CDR3 is made up of 15 amino acids. CDR3 nucleotides: TGTGCCAGCAGCGTAGAATATGGTCCGGGGGAGACCCAGTACTTC. This translates into CASSVEYGPGETQYF.

This rearrangement joins TRBV2 to TRBJ2-5; TRBD2 aligns across 12 bases. The length of the CDR3 is 14 residues. Trimming took 4 bases from V and 4 from J; bases not matched to a gene: 1. Looked up from germline, CDR1 is SNHLY and CDR2 is FYNNEI. The CDR3 sequence: CASSGTSGAETQYF. CDR3 DNA sequence: TGTGCCAGCAGTGGGACTAGCGGGGCAGAGACCCAGTACTTC.

V is TRBV13 and J is TRBJ1-6; 7 bases fit TRBD1. The junction had 6 bases not matched to a gene; V was cut back by 0 bases and J by 7 bases. Germline CDR1 and CDR2: PRHDT and FYEKMQ (reference sequence). This CDR3 is built from 16 residues. The CDR3 reads CASSLGGVQGNSPLHF. The CDR3 region has the DNA TGTGCCAGCAGCTTAGGCGGCGTACAGGGGAATTCACCCCTCCACTTT.

The V gene is TRBV6-1, the J gene TRBJ2-3, with a possible D match to TRBD2 (5 bases). The CDR3 is 13 amino acids. The V end was cut by 8 bases, the J end by 4 bases, with 13 bases between. Per germline, CDR1 MNHNS and CDR2 SASEGT. Written as DNA, the CDR3 is TGTGCCAGCCGACTACTTAGCGCAGATACGCAGTATTTT. Its protein product is CASRLLSADTQYF.

This chain links TRBV2 with TRBJ1-2; TRBD1 is a possible D gene (6 bases). The length of the CDR3 is 12 residues. Germline lookup yields CDR1 SNHLY and CDR2 FYNNEI. V was cut by 6 bases and J by 4 bases, with 9 bases left in between. The CDR3 is CASSRTAYGYTF. The CDR3 DNA reads as TGTGCCAGCAGCCGGACAGCCTATGGCTACACCTTC.

The J gene is TRBJ1-4, the V gene TRBV9, with TRBD1 identical over 11 bases. Trimming took 5 bases from V and 8 from J; bases not matched to a gene: 8. Germline V gives CDR1 SGDLS, CDR2 YYNGEE. The CDR3 runs 15 residues. The CDR3 coding sequence is TGTGCCAGCAGTGCCGGCGGGACAGGGGGGGAAAAACTGTTTTTT. Translating gives CASSAGGTGGEKLFF.